This TCR beta chain was sequenced for a study of blood T cell repertoires in COVID-19. TCRdb keeps only in-frame clones here, not all; method: immunoSEQ multiplex PCR. The sample has about 81,000 clones, about 89% seen once. Source material: peripheral blood. The sequence came from a man aged 65-85 years with active or convalescent COVID-19.

CDR3 loop: CASLTGGENTEAFF. DNA for the CDR3: TGTGCCAGCCTTACAGGGGGAGAAAACACTGAAGCTTTCTTT. This rearrangement joins TRBV28 to TRBJ1-1, with 8 bases that match TRBD1. V shed 8 bases, J shed 2 bases, and the junction held 7 bases outside the gene matches. CDR1 and CDR2 from the germline V gene are MDHEN and SYDVKM. This CDR3 has 14 residues. The full variable domain, rest sourced from reference TRBV28 and TRBJ1-1, is DVKVTQSSRYLVKRTGEKVFLECVQDMDHENMFWYRQDPGLGLRLIYFSYDVKMKEKGDIPEGYSVSREKKERFSLILESASTNQTSMYLCASLTGGENTEAFFGQGTRLTVV.